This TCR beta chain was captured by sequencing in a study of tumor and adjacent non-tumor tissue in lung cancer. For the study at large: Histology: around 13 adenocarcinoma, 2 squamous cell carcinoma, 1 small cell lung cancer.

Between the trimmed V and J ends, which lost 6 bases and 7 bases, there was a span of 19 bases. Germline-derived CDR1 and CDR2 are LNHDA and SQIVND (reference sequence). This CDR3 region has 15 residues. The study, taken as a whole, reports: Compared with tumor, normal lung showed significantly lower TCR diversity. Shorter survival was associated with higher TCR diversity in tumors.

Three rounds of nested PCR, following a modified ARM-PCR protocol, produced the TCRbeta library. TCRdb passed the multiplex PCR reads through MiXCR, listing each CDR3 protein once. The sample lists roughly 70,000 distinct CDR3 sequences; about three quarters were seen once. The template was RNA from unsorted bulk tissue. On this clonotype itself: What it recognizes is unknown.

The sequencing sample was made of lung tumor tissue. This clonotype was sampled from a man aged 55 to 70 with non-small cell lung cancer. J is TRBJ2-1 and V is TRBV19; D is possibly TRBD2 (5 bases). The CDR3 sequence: CASSPSGVKGNEQFF. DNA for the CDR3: TGTGCCAGTAGCCCCAGCGGAGTAAAAGGAAATGAGCAGTTCTTC.